The 24 T cell receptor beta chains below all came from one sample that was sequenced in a study of cytomegalovirus exposure and HLA in healthy donors. 13 Jbeta primers and 60 Vbeta primers were used for the PCR. Generated by immunoSEQ multiplex PCR, the TCRdb table keeps only in-frame clones and is missing some. Among around 100,000 clones, approximately 66% were seen once, and the ten largest hold about a tenth. The source material was PBMCs. Receptors originate from a man between 40 and 49 years old in good health and CMV-seropositive.

Only one count was recorded for this clone. The chain combines TRBV5-6 with TRBJ2-3; TRBD2 matches at 12 bases. The junction had 9 bases not matched to a gene; V was cut back by 4 bases and J by 9 bases. The CDR3 is made up of 15 amino acids. Germline CDR1 and CDR2: SGHDT and YYEEEE. CDR3 sequence reads: CASSPRLAGAWTQYF. In DNA form, the CDR3 reads TGTGCCAGCAGCCCGAGACTAGCGGGAGCTTGGACGCAGTATTTT. The full variable domain, rest sourced from reference TRBV5-6 and TRBJ2-3, is DAGVTQSPTHLIKTRGQQVTLRCSPKSGHDTVSWYQQALGQGPQFIFQYYEEEERQRGNFPDRFSGHQFPNYSSELNVNALLLGDSALYLCASSPRLAGAWTQYFGPGTRLTVL.

CDR3: CASSVGGWAGELFF. The CDR3 DNA sequence: TGTGCCAGCAGCGTAGGAGGGTGGGCCGGGGAGCTGTTTTTT. The rearrangement links TRBV9 to TRBJ2-2; perhaps TRBD2 as D (5 bases). Germline lookup yields CDR1 SGDLS and CDR2 YYNGEE. The CDR3 is 14 residues long. V gave up 0 bases and J gave up 6 bases, with 9 bases separating them.

This clone was recorded once. The J gene is TRBJ2-7, the V gene TRBV5-6; 8 nucleotides align to TRBD1. The trim removed 2 bases at V and 6 bases at J, leaving 7 bases unmatched. The CDR3 loop spans 14 amino acids. Germline values: CDR1 SGHDT, CDR2 YYEEEE. The CDR3 loop reads CASSFPIQGAEQYF. CDR3 DNA: TGTGCCAGCAGCTTTCCTATCCAGGGGGCCGAGCAGTACTTC.

The V and J genes are TRBV7-6 and TRBJ2-7; tentative D call: TRBD1 (6 bases). V shed 0 bases and J shed 0 bases, with 9 bases lying between them. Germline V gene sequence: CDR1 SGHVS, CDR2 FNYEAQ. CDR3 length: 15 amino acids. This chain's CDR3 is CASSLAGGPSYEQYF. The CDR3, as DNA: TGTGCCAGCAGCTTAGCAGGGGGTCCCTCCTACGAGCAGTACTTC.

V and J are TRBV10-3 and TRBJ2-5; TRBD1 agrees at 11 bases. CDR3 length: 15 residues. The germline CDR1 and CDR2 sequences are ENHRY and SYGVKD. Trimming cost V 8 bases and J 5 bases; bases outside gene matches: 10. CDR3 nucleotide sequence: TGTGCCATCCTTAACCCGGACAGGGGGCCGGAGACCCAGTACTTC. Translated: CAILNPDRGPETQYF.

The chain employs TRBV5-1 and TRBJ2-7, with TRBD2 matching 14 bases. CDR3 length equals 17 residues. V lost 6 bases, J lost 0 bases, and 8 bases stayed unmatched. CDR1 is SGHRS, CDR2 YFSETQ, per germline. For the CDR3, the DNA is TGCGCCAGCACCCGGTCTGGGACTAGCGGGAGCTCCTACGAGCAGTACTTC. Protein: CASTRSGTSGSSYEQYF. Full variable domain (missing parts from reference TRBV5-1 and TRBJ2-7): KAGVTQTPRYLIKTRGQQVTLSCSPISGHRSVSWYQQTPGQGLQFLFEYFSETQRNKGNFPGRFSGRQFSNSRSEMNVSTLELGDSALYLCASTRSGTSGSSYEQYFGPGTRLTVT.

V gene TRBV27 combines with J gene TRBJ1-2; D call uncertain. V was pared by 5 bases and J by 3 bases, with 16 bases between. Germline-derived CDR1 and CDR2 are MNHEY and SMNVEV (reference sequence). This CDR3 spans 15 amino acids. The CDR3 bases are TGTGCCAGCAGTCCGGGTAAGACCCTCGACTATGGCTACACCTTC. Its translation is CASSPGKTLDYGYTF.

This chain links TRBV15 with TRBJ1-5; D gene uncertain. Germline V CDR1 and CDR2: LNHNV, YYDKDF (reference sequence). The CDR3 runs to 14 residues. The ends were cut back, 3 bases at V and 0 bases at J, with 6 bases in the middle. The CDR3 protein is CATSSEGSNQPQHF. CDR3 nucleotide sequence: TGTGCCACCAGCAGTGAGGGTAGCAATCAGCCCCAGCATTTT.

This clone was seen only once. The chain is built from TRBV27 and TRBJ2-2; weak D call: TRBD1 (5 bases). The germline CDR1 and CDR2 sequences are MNHEY and SMNVEV (reference sequence). This CDR3 spans 13 amino acids. V lost 0 bases and J 17 bases, leaving 16 bases between the germline ends. The CDR3 DNA reads TGTGCCAGCAGTTTATCATCAGGGTTAAAAATCTTTTTT. It is translated as CASSLSSGLKIFF.

The chain uses TRBV30 and TRBJ2-3, with TRBD1 matching over 7 bases. The CDR3 runs 14 residues. Germline V gene lookup returns CDR1 GTSNPN and CDR2 SVGIG (reference sequence). The V gene end was trimmed by 5 bases and the J gene end by 4 bases; junction bases not matched to a gene: 9. CDR3 bases: TGTGCCTGGGACAGGGCAGAGGGGGCAGATACGCAGTATTTT. Protein product: CAWDRAEGADTQYF. The full variable domain, completed using reference TRBV30 and TRBJ2-3, is SQTIHQWPATLVQPVGSPLSLECTVEGTSNPNLYWYRQAAGRGLQLLFYSVGIGQISSEVPQNLSASRPQDRQFILSSKKLLLSDSGFYLCAWDRAEGADTQYFGPGTRLTVL.

J is TRBJ2-2 and V is TRBV7-3, with TRBD2 as a possible D gene (5 bases). The CDR3 runs 15 residues. The V gene's germline CDR1 is SGHTA and CDR2 FQGTGA. V dropped 5 bases and J dropped 1 base, with 11 bases sitting between them. The CDR3 region has the DNA TGTGCCAGCAGCCCAGACGGGGTGAACACCGGGGAGCTGTTTTTT. As protein: CASSPDGVNTGELFF. The full variable domain, completed using reference TRBV7-3 and TRBJ2-2, is GAGVSQTPSNKVTEKGKYVELRCDPISGHTALYWYRQSLGQGPEFLIYFQGTGAADDSGLPNDRFFAVRPEGSVSTLKIQRTERGDSAVYLCASSPDGVNTGELFFGEGSRLTVL.

The chain recombines TRBV18 with TRBJ2-1, with 9 positions matching TRBD1. The CDR3 runs 15 residues. V shed 6 bases, J shed 8 bases, and the junction held 11 bases outside the gene matches. Germline V CDR1 and CDR2: KGHSH, LQKENI. This chain's CDR3 is CASSSPGTGKDEQFF. The CDR3 nucleotides are TGTGCCAGCTCGAGTCCCGGGACAGGGAAGGATGAGCAGTTCTTC. Filled out from reference TRBV18 and TRBJ2-1, the complete variable domain reads NAGVMQNPRHLVRRRGQEARLRCSPMKGHSHVYWYRQLPEEGLKFMVYLQKENIIDESGMPKERFSAEFPKEGPSILRIQQVVRGDSAAYFCASSSPGTGKDEQFFGPGTRLTVL.

The chain recombines TRBV18 with TRBJ1-5, with 9 bases aligning to TRBD1. Trimming at V came to 5 bases and at J to 0 bases, leaving 5 bases not matched to a gene. Germline loops: CDR1 KGHSH, CDR2 LQKENI. This CDR3 contains 16 residues. The CDR3 coding sequence is TGTGCCAGCTCATGGGGACAGGGAGATAGCAATCAGCCCCAGCATTTT. It specifies CASSWGQGDSNQPQHF. Drawing the rest from reference TRBV18 and TRBJ1-5, the complete variable domain is NAGVMQNPRHLVRRRGQEARLRCSPMKGHSHVYWYRQLPEEGLKFMVYLQKENIIDESGMPKERFSAEFPKEGPSILRIQQVVRGDSAAYFCASSWGQGDSNQPQHFGDGTRLSIL.

CDR3 amino acids: CASSTGTSGTDTQYF. The CDR3 bases are TGTGCCAGCAGCACCGGGACTAGCGGCACAGATACGCAGTATTTT. The rearrangement joins TRBV6-4 to TRBJ2-3; 10 positions match TRBD2. The CDR3 length is 15 residues. The V gene end was trimmed by 6 bases and the J gene end by 1 base; junction bases not matched to a gene: 4. The germline V gene has CDR1 MRHNA and CDR2 SNTAGT.

The chain has TRBV5-1 and TRBJ2-2; D is undetermined. Germline assignment: CDR1 SGHRS and CDR2 YFSETQ. This CDR3 is built from 17 residues. Trimming removed 4 bases from V and 4 bases from J, with 20 bases in between. The CDR3 loop reads CASSQFPSASGTGELFF. The DNA of the CDR3 is TGCGCCAGCAGCCAATTCCCCTCAGCGTCTGGCACCGGGGAGCTGTTTTTT.

The rearrangement joins TRBV5-1 to TRBJ2-1, with 7 bases fitting TRBD2. CDR3 size: 13 residues. Unmatched junction bases numbered 7, after V lost 5 bases and J lost 8 bases. The germline V gene has CDR1 SGHRS and CDR2 YFSETQ. The CDR3 coding sequence is TGCGCCAGCAGAGTGGGGGGGGTGGATGAGCAGTTCTTC. Translating gives CASRVGGVDEQFF.

This clone turned up a few times. The chain employs TRBV19 and TRBJ2-1; the D is unclear. Germline loops: CDR1 LNHDA, CDR2 SQIVND (reference sequence). This CDR3 has 11 residues. Trimming shortened V by 1 base and J by 8 bases, and 3 bases separated the two germline ends. CDR3 nucleotides: TGTGCCAGTAGTATAGTCGATGAGCAGTTCTTC. Protein sequence: CASSIVDEQFF.

This clone appeared once. The gene calls are TRBV4-2 and TRBJ1-2; a possible D gene is TRBD1 (5 bases). The CDR3 extends over 16 amino acids. Germline CDR1 and CDR2: LGHNA and YNFKEQ. The V end was cut by 0 bases, the J end by 8 bases, with 19 bases between. The CDR3 nucleotides are TGTGCCAGCAGCCAAGACCCAGGTTCACAGGAGAACGGCTACACCTTC. Translation: CASSQDPGSQENGYTF.

This sequence joins TRBV6-4 and TRBJ2-1, with D perhaps matching TRBD2 (5 bases). Trimming removed 3 bases at V and 3 bases at J, with 12 bases between. There are 15 residues in the CDR3. CDR1 is MRHNA, CDR2 SNTAGT, per germline. The CDR3 is CASSEGANFYNEQFF. CDR3 sequence (DNA): TGTGCCAGCAGTGAGGGAGCGAACTTCTACAATGAGCAGTTCTTC.

The chain links TRBV5-1 to TRBJ1-2; the D gene is possibly TRBD1 (5 bases). The CDR3 loop spans 13 amino acids. Deletions cut 4 bases from V and 4 bases from J, with 11 bases between. Germline loops: CDR1 SGHRS, CDR2 YFSETQ. In DNA form, the CDR3 reads TGCGCCAGCAGCCAAACAGGCCTCTATGGCTACACCTTC. It codes for CASSQTGLYGYTF. The full variable domain, its missing parts supplied by reference TRBV5-1 and TRBJ1-2, is KAGVTQTPRYLIKTRGQQVTLSCSPISGHRSVSWYQQTPGQGLQFLFEYFSETQRNKGNFPGRFSGRQFSNSRSEMNVSTLELGDSALYLCASSQTGLYGYTFGSGTRLTVV.

The chain links TRBV9 to TRBJ2-1; 9 positions agree with TRBD2. The CDR3 is made up of 14 amino acids. The trim removed 4 bases at V and 6 bases at J, leaving 5 bases unmatched. Germline V gene sequence: CDR1 SGDLS, CDR2 YYNGEE. This chain's CDR3 is CASSFRTSANEQFF. CDR3 nucleotide sequence: TGTGCCAGCAGCTTTAGGACTAGCGCCAATGAGCAGTTCTTC.

The rearrangement links TRBV5-4 to TRBJ2-7; the D gene is possibly TRBD1 (5 bases). Germline V gene sequence: CDR1 SGHNT, CDR2 YYREEE (reference sequence). This CDR3 contains 15 residues. V lost 4 bases and J lost 2, with 16 bases in between. CDR3 nucleotide sequence: TGTGCCAGCAGCCACTCAGGGTTTCAACCCTACGAGCAGTACTTC. It codes for CASSHSGFQPYEQYF.

The J gene is TRBJ1-2, the V gene TRBV29-1; D gene uncertain. The CDR3 has 10 amino acids. From germline, CDR1 is SQVTM and CDR2 ANQGSEA. V gave up 6 bases and J gave up 14 bases, with 16 bases separating them. CDR3 residues: CSVTAPVPTF. CDR3 coding DNA: TGCAGCGTCACCGCCCCGGTTCCTACCTTC.

This clone has a handful of counts. This sequence joins TRBV10-3 and TRBJ1-1, with TRBD1 as a possible D gene (5 bases). CDR1 and CDR2 from the germline V gene are ENHRY and SYGVKD. V lost 0 bases, J lost 0 bases, and 8 bases lay in between. The CDR3 runs to 15 residues. CDR3 sequence: CAISESSGMNTEAFF. Written as DNA, the CDR3 is TGTGCCATCAGTGAGTCTTCAGGGATGAACACTGAAGCTTTCTTT.